The T cell receptor beta chain described here comes from a study of blood T cell repertoires in COVID-19. Study-wide background: The study drew acute and convalescent COVID-19 samples from the United States, Italy and Spain. The cDNA or gDNA used as material had been derived from T cells, B-cell-depleted T cells, or PBMCs.

In the study's own analysis: Amplified reference gene primers provided the basis for estimating nucleated cell counts. Repertoires were generated with immunoSEQ multiplex PCR, while TCRdb's copy carries only in-frame clones and drops some. That table furnishes V, J and clone size, whereas the DNA furnished D and trimming. The sample yields roughly 64,000 clones, 86% seen once. Germline lookup yields CDR1 LGHNA and CDR2 YSLEER. J gave up 7 bases and V 9 bases, and 10 bases lay outside the gene matches. The CDR3 has 13 amino acids. The sample comprised peripheral blood. The V and J genes are TRBV4-3 and TRBJ2-7; 9 positions agree with TRBD1. This receptor was identified in a man aged 50-59 years with active COVID-19. Here the CDR3 DNA reads TGCGCCAGTGGGACAGGGACGCTCGGGGAGCAGTACTTC. Translating it yields CASGTGTLGEQYF.